The entry below describes one TCR beta chain. The entry originates in a study of blood T cell repertoires in COVID-19. At the level of the study: The cDNA or gDNA used as material had been derived from T cells, B-cell-depleted T cells, or PBMCs.

Authors' analysis steps: The authors estimated nucleated cell counts from reference gene primer amplification. Sequencing was performed with immunoSEQ multiplex PCR; in TCRdb, only in-frame clones are kept and a portion is missing. That table gives V, J and clone size, and the DNA gave D and trimming. This sample carries 120,000 or so clones, about three quarters of them seen once, and the ten largest clones take 2% to 2.5%. The CDR3 covers 15 residues. The germline V gene has CDR1 MNHEY and CDR2 SVGAGI. Trimming pared 0 bases from V and 3 bases from J, leaving 8 bases between. This clonotype was obtained from a woman between 70 and 85 years old with acute or convalescent COVID-19. The chain is built from TRBV6-5 and TRBJ1-4; D remains ambiguous. Sequencing was performed on peripheral blood. The CDR3 nucleotides are TGTGCCAGCAGTTACTCGAATCAGGCTAATGAAAAACTGTTTTTT. As protein: CASSYSNQANEKLFF.